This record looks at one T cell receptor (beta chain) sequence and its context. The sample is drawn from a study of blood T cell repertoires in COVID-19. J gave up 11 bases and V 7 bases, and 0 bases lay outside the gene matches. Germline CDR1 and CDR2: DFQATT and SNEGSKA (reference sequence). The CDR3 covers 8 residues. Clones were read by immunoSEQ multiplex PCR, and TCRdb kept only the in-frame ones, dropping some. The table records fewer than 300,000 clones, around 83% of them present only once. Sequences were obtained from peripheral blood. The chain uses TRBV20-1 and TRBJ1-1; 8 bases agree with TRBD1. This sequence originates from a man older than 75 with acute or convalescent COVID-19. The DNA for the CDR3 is TGCAGTGACAGGGGGGCTTTCTTT. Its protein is CSDRGAFF.